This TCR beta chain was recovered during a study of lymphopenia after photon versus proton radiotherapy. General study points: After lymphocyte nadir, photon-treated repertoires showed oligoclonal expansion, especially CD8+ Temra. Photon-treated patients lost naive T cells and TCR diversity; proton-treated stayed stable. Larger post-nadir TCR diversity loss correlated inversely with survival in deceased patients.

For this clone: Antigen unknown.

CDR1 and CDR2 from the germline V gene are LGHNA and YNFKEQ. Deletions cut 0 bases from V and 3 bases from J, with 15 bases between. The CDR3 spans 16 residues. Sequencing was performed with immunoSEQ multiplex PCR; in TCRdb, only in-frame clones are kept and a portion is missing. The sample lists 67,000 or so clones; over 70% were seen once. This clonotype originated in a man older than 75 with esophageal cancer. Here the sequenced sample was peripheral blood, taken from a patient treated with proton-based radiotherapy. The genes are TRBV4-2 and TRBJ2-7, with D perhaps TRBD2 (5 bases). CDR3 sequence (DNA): TGTGCCAGCAGCCAAGAGTCTACTAGTGGGAACTACGAGCAGTACTTC. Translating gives CASSQESTSGNYEQYF.